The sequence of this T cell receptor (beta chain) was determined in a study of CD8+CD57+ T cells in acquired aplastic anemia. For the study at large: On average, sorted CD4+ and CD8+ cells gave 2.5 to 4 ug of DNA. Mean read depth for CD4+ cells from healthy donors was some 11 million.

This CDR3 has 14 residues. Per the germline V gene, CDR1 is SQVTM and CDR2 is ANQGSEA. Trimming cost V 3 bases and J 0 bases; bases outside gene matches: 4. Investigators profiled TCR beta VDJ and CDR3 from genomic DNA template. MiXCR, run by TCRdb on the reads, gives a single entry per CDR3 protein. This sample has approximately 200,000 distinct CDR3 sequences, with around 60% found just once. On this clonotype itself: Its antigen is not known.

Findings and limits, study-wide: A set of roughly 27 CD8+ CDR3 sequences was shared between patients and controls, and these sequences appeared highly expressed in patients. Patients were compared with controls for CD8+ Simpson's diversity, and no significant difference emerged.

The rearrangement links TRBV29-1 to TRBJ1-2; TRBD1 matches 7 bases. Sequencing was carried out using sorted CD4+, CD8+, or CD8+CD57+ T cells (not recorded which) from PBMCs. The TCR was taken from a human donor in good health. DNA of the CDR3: TGCAGCGTTGATTCCAGGGGGACTAACTATGGCTACACCTTC. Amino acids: CSVDSRGTNYGYTF.